This T cell receptor beta chain was captured in a study of beta chain features in type 1 diabetes. The overall study: The study found patients and healthy donors alike in age, gender and cell yields. Study results and caveats: Cells expressing TCR highly could be over-represented by cDNA sequencing.

In its sample, this clone was seen a few times. Its specificity is not known. The entirety of the isolated RNA underwent reverse transcription, so expressed TCRB transcripts were sequenced. Data came from immunoSEQ multiplex PCR; TCRdb stores just in-frame clones and leaves some out. The sample shows about half a million clones, roughly 10% of them seen only once. CDR3 length: 12 residues. The V end lost 2 bases, the J end lost 9 bases, and 8 bases lay between the germline ends. Per the germline V gene, CDR1 is SGHNT and CDR2 is YENEEA. The V and J genes are TRBV11-3 and TRBJ2-4; D gene ambiguous. Sequencing used naive CD4+ T cells from blood. The sequence was collected from a woman aged 18-29 years in good health. Here the CDR3 DNA reads TGTGCCAGCAGCTTAAGGATTGGCATTCAGTACTTC. This codes for CASSLRIGIQYF.